This is a list of T cell receptor beta chains from one sample in a study of T cells after posttransplantation cyclophosphamide. The protocol was immunoSEQ multiplex PCR, while the TCRdb copy is restricted to in-frame clones and leaves out a portion. The sample is made up of approximately 17,000 clones, none counted only once. Source: PBMCs, taken after allogeneic stem cell transplant with posttransplant cyclophosphamide. Receptors were obtained from a female patient between 30 and 45 years old who received an allogeneic stem cell transplant from a related donor, was CMV-positive, and had no GVHD. Certain T cells may be donor cells from the graft. Both conserved end residues are part of each CDR3. The D gene is left open where the match is weak. Expanded clones get a size class; other rows say once, few or many, or leave the size out.

J gene,D gene,V gene,clone size,CDR3 protein,CDR3 DNA
TRBJ1-5,TRBD1,TRBV5-6,many,CASSTGQGGNQPQHF,TGTGCCAGCAGCACTGGACAGGGTGGCAATCAGCCCCAGCATTTT
TRBJ2-1,-,TRBV5-1,many,CASSLGGRWHNEQFF,TGCGCCAGCAGCTTGGGAGGGCGGTGGCACAATGAGCAGTTCTTC
TRBJ1-2,TRBD1,TRBV7-2,many,CASSLAGQGAWGYTF,TGCGCCAGCAGCCTAGCCGGGCAGGGGGCGTGGGGCTACACCTTC
TRBJ1-5,-,TRBV19,many,CASSRAGGARRNQPQHF,TGTGCCAGTAGTCGTGCGGGGGGGGCACGTAGGAATCAGCCCCAGCATTTT
TRBJ2-5,-,TRBV7-2,many,CASSLRGQTQYF,TGTGCCAGCAGCTTAAGGGGTCAGACCCAGTACTTC
TRBJ2-1,TRBD2,TRBV7-2,many,CASSPLGGRTYNEQFF,TGTGCCAGCAGCCCTTTGGGCGGGAGGACGTACAATGAGCAGTTCTTC
TRBJ2-1,TRBD1,TRBV11-2,many,CASSYDRDSYNEQFF,TGTGCCAGCAGCTACGACAGGGATTCCTACAATGAGCAGTTCTTC
TRBJ2-3,TRBD2,TRBV7-9,many,CASSLSGLASLDTQYF,TGTGCCAGCAGCTTATCTGGACTAGCGTCATTAGATACGCAGTATTTT
TRBJ2-5,TRBD2,TRBV27,many,CASSTRSGSETQYF,TGTGCCAGCAGTACCCGTAGCGGGAGTGAGACCCAGTACTTC
TRBJ1-3,TRBD1,TRBV7-8,many,CASSFGQGASGNTIYF,TGTGCCAGCAGCTTCGGACAGGGGGCCTCTGGAAACACCATATATTTT
TRBJ2-7,-,TRBV10-2,-,CASSEPGVGVSYEQYF,TGCGCCAGCAGTGAGCCTGGTGTAGGGGTCTCCTACGAGCAGTACTTC
TRBJ2-7,TRBD1,TRBV5-8,many,CASSVPGQGAYEQYF,TGTGCCAGCAGCGTTCCGGGACAGGGGGCCTACGAGCAGTACTTC
TRBJ1-2,TRBD1,TRBV2,many,CASSEMGQYLSGYTF,TGTGCCAGCAGTGAAATGGGACAGTACTTAAGTGGCTACACCTTC
TRBJ1-5,-,TRBV14,many,CASSQERDQPQHF,TGTGCCAGCAGCCAGGAGAGAGATCAGCCCCAGCATTTT
TRBJ1-2,-,TRBV28,many,CASSGTGFSNYGYTF,TGTGCCAGCAGTGGAACAGGCTTTTCTAACTATGGCTACACCTTC
TRBJ2-1,TRBD2,TRBV28,many,CASSLTGSGRPYNEQFF,TGTGCCAGCAGTTTAACGGGGAGCGGGAGGCCATACAATGAGCAGTTCTTC
TRBJ1-5,TRBD1,TRBV5-8,many,CASSSGTGVRQPQHF,TGTGCCAGCAGCTCCGGGACAGGGGTGAGGCAGCCCCAGCATTTT
TRBJ2-3,TRBD2,TRBV5-4,many,CASSLGPSGIGADTQYF,TGTGCCAGCAGCTTGGGGCCTAGCGGGATCGGTGCAGATACGCAGTATTTT
TRBJ2-7,-,TRBV30,many,CAWSKGQPGSEQYF,TGTGCCTGGAGTAAGGGACAGCCCGGGAGCGAGCAGTACTTC
TRBJ2-7,TRBD1,TRBV11-3,many,CASSPRQGRDYEQYF,TGTGCCAGCAGCCCTAGACAGGGCAGGGACTACGAGCAGTACTTC
TRBJ1-5,-,TRBV4-1,many,CASSHTRQSLYSNQPQHF,TGCGCCAGCAGCCACACGAGACAGAGCTTGTATAGCAATCAGCCCCAGCATTTT
TRBJ2-5,TRBD2,TRBV5-1,many,CASSLVLAGVPWGETQYF,TGCGCCAGCAGCTTGGTACTAGCGGGAGTCCCGTGGGGAGAGACCCAGTACTTC
TRBJ1-1,TRBD1,TRBV18,many,CASSPRTGSITEAFF,TGTGCCAGCTCACCACGGACAGGGTCCATCACTGAAGCTTTCTTT
TRBJ2-5,-,TRBV18,many,CASSPAGQETQYF,TGTGCCAGCTCCCCTGCGGGGCAAGAGACCCAGTACTTC
TRBJ1-2,-,TRBV19,many,CASSSAGDWYGYTF,TGTGCCAGTAGTTCGGCAGGGGATTGGTATGGCTACACCTTC
TRBJ2-7,-,TRBV29-1,many,CSVEITGTSSYEQYF,TGCAGCGTTGAAATTACAGGGACCTCCTCCTACGAGCAGTACTTC
TRBJ1-1,-,TRBV5-8,medium-sized,CASSLLREGRSEAFF,TGTGCCAGCAGCTTGCTCCGGGAAGGGAGGTCTGAAGCTTTCTTT
TRBJ1-5,TRBD1,TRBV30,many,CAWSKYAGGPPISNQPQHF,TGTGCCTGGAGTAAGTACGCAGGGGGCCCTCCAATCAGCAATCAGCCCCAGCATTTT
TRBJ2-5,-,TRBV27,many,CASSSLGLQETQYF,TGTGCCAGCAGTTCTCTGGGACTTCAAGAGACCCAGTACTTC
TRBJ2-3,-,TRBV29-1,many,CSVDKEGTDTQYF,TGCAGCGTTGATAAAGAGGGAACAGATACGCAGTATTTT
TRBJ2-7,TRBD1,TRBV19,many,CASSIRGQVYYEQYF,TGTGCCAGTAGTATCAGGGGACAGGTCTACTACGAGCAGTACTTC
TRBJ2-1,TRBD2,TRBV6-6,many,CASSNIGTSGRTEQFF,TGTGCCAGCAGCAACATTGGGACTAGCGGGAGAACTGAGCAGTTCTTC
TRBJ1-1,-,TRBV5-1,many,CASSLAGDTEAFF,TGCGCCAGCAGCTTGGCGGGGGACACTGAAGCTTTCTTT
TRBJ2-3,TRBD1,TRBV5-4,many,CASSLDLGQGADTQYF,TGTGCCAGCAGCTTGGATCTGGGACAGGGGGCAGATACGCAGTATTTT
TRBJ2-1,-,TRBV12-5,many,CASGLVRAGNNEQFF,TGTGCTAGTGGTTTGGTACGGGCAGGGAACAATGAGCAGTTCTTC
TRBJ1-5,-,TRBV5-5,medium-sized,CASSLSTEFNQPQHF,TGTGCCAGCAGCTTGTCCACAGAATTCAATCAGCCCCAGCATTTT
TRBJ1-5,-,TRBV7-8,many,CASSLDLGAYSNQPQHF,TGTGCCAGCAGCCTAGACTTGGGGGCTTATAGCAATCAGCCCCAGCATTTT
TRBJ2-2,-,TRBV2,many,CASKRANTGELFF,TGTGCCAGCAAGAGAGCTAACACCGGGGAGCTGTTTTTT
TRBJ2-5,TRBD1,TRBV19,many,CASGRDRGRRETQYF,TGTGCCAGTGGCCGGGACAGGGGGCGCAGGGAGACCCAGTACTTC
TRBJ2-7,TRBD2,TRBV6-6,many,CASSYSAGVSYEQYF,TGTGCCAGCAGTTACTCTGCGGGAGTAAGCTACGAGCAGTACTTC
TRBJ1-5,-,TRBV7-9,many,CASSWDINQPQHF,TGTGCCAGCAGCTGGGACATCAATCAGCCCCAGCATTTT
TRBJ2-1,TRBD1,TRBV7-9,many,CASSLGSQGRSYNEQFF,TGTGCCAGCAGCTTAGGTTCACAGGGGCGCTCCTACAATGAGCAGTTCTTC
TRBJ2-7,TRBD1,TRBV14,many,CASSHLRDRGLSSYEQYF,TGTGCCAGCAGCCACCTCCGGGACAGGGGCTTAAGCTCCTACGAGCAGTACTTC
TRBJ1-4,-,TRBV7-8,many,CASSLVVAATTNEKLFF,TGTGCCAGCAGCTTAGTGGTTGCGGCAACAACTAATGAAAAACTGTTTTTT
TRBJ2-3,TRBD2,TRBV6-6,many,CASRPLAGASDTQYF,TGTGCCAGCAGGCCCCTAGCGGGAGCATCAGATACGCAGTATTTT